A single sample gave rise to the 8 T cell receptor beta chains below, sequenced in a study of CD8 T cells in Susac syndrome. RNA was extracted with the RNeasy kit, and a quantity of about 0.45 to 1 ug was reverse transcribed using random hexamers. TCRdb itself ran the immunoSEQ multiplex PCR reads through MiXCR, one entry per CDR3 protein. This table holds 200,000 to 300,000 distinct CDR3 sequences, 90% to 96% found once. The source material was CD4+ T cells from PBMCs. All receptors derive from a human donor with Susac syndrome.

The chain joins TRBV21-1 to TRBJ2-7; TRBD1 is the table's D call, not checked against the DNA. TRBV21-1 is reported as a pseudogene. This CDR3 has 12 amino acids. The CDR3 region has the DNA TGTGCCAGCAGCACGGCCGAGGGGGGAAAGTACTTC. Translation gives CASSTAEGGKYF.

CDR3 in amino acids: CSVGFTADRPYF. Here the CDR3 DNA reads TGCAGCGTTGGTTTTACGGCCGACCGTCCGTACTTC. The chain combines TRBV29-1 with TRBJ2-5; the D is unclear. Trimming shortened V by 4 bases and J by 13 bases, and 19 bases separated the two germline ends. Per the germline V gene, CDR1 is SQVTM and CDR2 is ANQGSEA. This CDR3 contains 12 residues.

The chain combines TRBV20-1 with TRBJ2-7; 7 nucleotides match TRBD2. Trimming took 3 bases from V and 0 from J; bases not matched to a gene: 5. CDR1 is DFQATT, CDR2 SNEGSKA, per germline (reference sequence). CDR3 length: 14 amino acids. The CDR3 loop is CSARGGRSSYEQYF. CDR3 nucleotides: TGCAGTGCTAGGGGGGGGAGAAGCTCCTACGAGCAGTACTTC.

V gene TRBV7-6 combines with J gene TRBJ2-1, with D hard to call. The germline gives CDR1 SGHVS, CDR2 FNYEAQ. There are 13 residues in the CDR3. V was pared by 0 bases and J by 7 bases, with 7 bases between. CDR3 nucleotide sequence: TGTGCCAGCAGCTTAGCTCCCGTGAATGAGCAGTTCTTC. It translates to CASSLAPVNEQFF.

This sequence joins TRBV27 and TRBJ2-7, with a tentative D call TRBD1 (6 bases). Trimming took off 5 bases at V and 1 base at J, with 12 bases between the two ends. The CDR3 is made up of 14 amino acids. Germline-derived CDR1 and CDR2 are MNHEY and SMNVEV (reference sequence). The CDR3 DNA reads as TGTGCCAGCAGTCAGAGGACAGATTCCTACGAGCAGTACTTC. Translation gives CASSQRTDSYEQYF.

V usage is TRBV7-9 and J usage is TRBJ2-1; TRBD2 aligns across 9 bases. V shed 11 bases and J 8 bases; nucleotides not matched to a gene: 19. The length of the CDR3 is 16 residues. The germline V gene has CDR1 SEHNR and CDR2 FQNEAQ (reference sequence). Here the CDR3 reads CAASLPTSGRNYEQFF. In DNA form, the CDR3 reads TGTGCCGCCTCCTTGCCCACTAGCGGGCGAAACTATGAGCAGTTCTTC.

In its sample, this clonotype was seen once. The chain combines TRBV7-9 with TRBJ1-1; possibly TRBD1 for D (5 bases). Between the trimmed V and J ends, which lost 8 bases and 1 base, there was a span of 8 bases. The CDR3 is 12 residues long. The germline V gene encodes CDR1 SEHNR and CDR2 FQNEAQ (reference sequence). CDR3 loop: CASGTGNTEAFF. In DNA, the CDR3 is TGTGCCAGCGGCACAGGGAACACTGAAGCTTTCTTT. The variable domain in full, completed from reference TRBV7-9 and TRBJ1-1, reads DTGVSQNPRHKITKRGQNVTFRCDPISEHNRLYWYRQTLGQGPEFLTYFQNEAQLEKSRLLSDRFSAERPKGSFSTLEIQRTEQGDSAMYLCASGTGNTEAFFGQGTRLTVV.

The V gene is TRBV14, the J gene TRBJ1-3, with D hard to call. V gave up 0 bases and J gave up 1 base, with 13 bases separating them. The CDR3 contains 17 residues. Per germline, CDR1 SGHDN and CDR2 FVKESK. The CDR3 here is CASSQEGPLESGNTIYF. In DNA, the CDR3 is TGTGCCAGCAGCCAAGAAGGGCCGCTAGAATCTGGAAACACCATATATTTT.